This T cell receptor (beta chain) was identified during a study of Tregs in tolerant kidney transplant recipients. The length of the CDR3 is 12 residues. Germline values: CDR1 SGHRS, CDR2 YFSETQ. The V and J ends lost 4 bases and 2 bases respectively, with 6 bases between them. Data came from immunoSEQ multiplex PCR; TCRdb stores just in-frame clones and leaves some out. The data hold about 44,000 clones, with around 95% observed a single time. Turning to this clone: The antigen remains undetermined.

Source material: Tregs from blood cultured with allogeneic cells. V is TRBV5-1 and J is TRBJ1-2; D not certain. The sequence was collected from a human donor in good health. CDR3 sequence (DNA): TGCGCCAGCAGCGGGAGAAACTATGGCTACACCTTC. This codes for CASSGRNYGYTF.